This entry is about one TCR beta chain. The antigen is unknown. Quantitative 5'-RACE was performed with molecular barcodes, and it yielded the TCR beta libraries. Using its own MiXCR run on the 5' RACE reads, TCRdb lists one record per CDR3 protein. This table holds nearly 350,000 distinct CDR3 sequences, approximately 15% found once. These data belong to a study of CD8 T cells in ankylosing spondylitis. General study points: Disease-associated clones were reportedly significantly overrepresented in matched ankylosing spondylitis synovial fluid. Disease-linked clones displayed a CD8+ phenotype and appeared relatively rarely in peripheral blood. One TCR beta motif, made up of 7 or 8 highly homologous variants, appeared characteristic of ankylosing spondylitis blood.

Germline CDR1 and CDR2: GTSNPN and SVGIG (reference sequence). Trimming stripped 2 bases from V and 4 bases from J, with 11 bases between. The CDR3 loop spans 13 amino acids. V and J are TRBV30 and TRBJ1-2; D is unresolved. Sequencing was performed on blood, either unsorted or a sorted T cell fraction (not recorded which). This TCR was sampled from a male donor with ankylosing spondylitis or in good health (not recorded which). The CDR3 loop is CAWSIGRIYGYTF. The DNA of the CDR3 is TGTGCCTGGAGTATCGGACGGATCTATGGCTACACCTTC.